These 4 T cell receptor beta chains were all obtained from the same sample, sequenced in a study of blood T cell repertoires in COVID-19. Method: immunoSEQ multiplex PCR; TCRdb's copy keeps in-frame clones and lacks some. Of about 180,000 clones in the sample, approximately 80% were seen once. The sequencing input was peripheral blood. The receptors here all came from a human donor in a cohort sampled during active COVID-19.

The rearrangement uses TRBV29-1 and TRBJ1-1, with TRBD1 as a possible D gene (6 bases). V was shortened by 4 bases and J by 2 bases, with 20 bases between the two germline ends. Germline CDR1 reads SQVTM; CDR2 reads ANQGSEA. This CDR3 spans 16 amino acids. The CDR3, as DNA: TGCAGCGTTGGGGTTTCCCGACAGGCACCAAACACTGAAGCTTTCTTT. As protein: CSVGVSRQAPNTEAFF.

The chain combines TRBV19 with TRBJ2-3, with D possibly being TRBD1 (5 bases). Germline assignment: CDR1 LNHDA and CDR2 SQIVND (reference sequence). This CDR3 is 14 amino acids long. V was shortened by 3 bases and J by 1 base, with 8 bases between the two germline ends. Written as DNA, the CDR3 is TGTGCCAGTAGTATTATCAGGGGCACAGATACGCAGTATTTT. This encodes CASSIIRGTDTQYF.

The genes are TRBV2 and TRBJ1-4; TRBD1 aligns across 7 bases. The CDR3 runs 15 residues. Trimming took 4 bases from V and 8 from J; bases not matched to a gene: 10. Germline CDR1 reads SNHLY; CDR2 reads FYNNEI. The CDR3 spells CASSGWSGGGEKLFF. CDR3 nucleotides: TGTGCCAGCAGTGGATGGTCAGGGGGTGGAGAAAAACTGTTTTTT.

The chain links TRBV6-2 or TRBV6-3 to TRBJ1-1; 12 nucleotides line up with TRBD1. Trimming removed 5 bases from V and 1 base from J; junction bases left unmatched: 8. Germline CDR1 reads MNHEY; CDR2 reads SVGEGT. This CDR3 is built from 17 residues. Here the CDR3 reads CASSRGGTGGGNTEAFF. CDR3 in DNA: TGTGCCAGCAGTCGCGGAGGGACAGGGGGCGGGAACACTGAAGCTTTCTTT.